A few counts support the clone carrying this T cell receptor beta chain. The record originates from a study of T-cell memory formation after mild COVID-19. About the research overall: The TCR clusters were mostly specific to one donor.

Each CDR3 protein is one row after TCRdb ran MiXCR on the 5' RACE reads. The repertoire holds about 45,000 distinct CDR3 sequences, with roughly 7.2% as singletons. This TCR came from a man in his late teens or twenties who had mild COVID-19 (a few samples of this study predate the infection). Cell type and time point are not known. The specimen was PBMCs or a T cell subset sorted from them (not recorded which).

CDR3 sequence reads: CASSQQAGNTGELFF. CDR3 DNA sequence: TGCGCCAGCAGCCAACAGGCGGGTAACACCGGGGAGCTGTTTTTT. This chain connects TRBV4-3 to TRBJ2-2, with D possibly being TRBD2 (5 bases). Germline CDR1 and CDR2: LGHNA and YSLEER. The CDR3 length is 15 residues. Trimming stripped 2 bases from V and 2 bases from J, with 9 bases between.